Each of the 18 T cell receptor beta chains below was sequenced from the same sample in a study of glioma-infiltrating T cells listed by TCRdb under 2016. Data came from an Illumina MiSeq. TCR alpha and beta CDR3 regions were amplified with the iRepertoire nested amplicon-rescue multiplex PCR (arm-PCR) platform from RNA. The public sequencing data were trimmed at Q25 with fastp and processed into clonotypes with MiXCR by TCRdb, which kept only in-frame beta chains. Rows are unified per CDR3 protein, each entry keeping the most common DNA and genes. The sample data list about 130,000 distinct CDR3 sequences, and under 30% of these were observed just once. Jointly, the top ten make up around 28% of the sample. Specimen: glioma tissue, nonneoplastic brain tissue, or PBMCs (not recorded which). Receptor source: a human donor with low-grade glioma or glioblastoma, undergoing nonglioma brain surgery, or in good health (not recorded which).

As for this clonotype: A much larger clone is a single base away; this may be a read error. The chain employs TRBV7-2 and TRBJ1-5; D remains ambiguous. V was cut by 6 bases and J by 5 bases, with 11 bases left in between. The CDR3 spans 13 residues. From germline, CDR1 is SGHTA and CDR2 FQGNSA. The DNA for the CDR3 is TGTGCCAGCAGATCCGAGGGCGATCAGCCCCAGCATTTT. Its translation is CASRSEGDQPQHF.

This clonotype was counted at least ten times. This chain connects TRBV18 to TRBJ2-5, with D possibly being TRBD1 (6 bases). CDR1 is KGHSH and CDR2 is LQKENI in the germline V gene. V was pared by 3 bases and J by 1 base, with 9 bases between. This CDR3 region has 14 residues. Here the CDR3 reads CASSPDRIQETQYF. In nucleotides, the CDR3 is TGTGCCAGCTCACCCGACAGGATCCAAGAGACCCAGTACTTC.

A few counts support this clonotype. The CDR3, as DNA: TGTGCCACCCTAGGACTAGCCACCTACGAGCAGTACGTC. The encoded protein is CATLGLATYEQYV. The chain carries TRBV6-1 and TRBJ2-7; 8 nucleotides agree with TRBD2. Germline V CDR1 and CDR2: MNHNS, SASEGT. There are 13 residues in the CDR3. With 10 bases clipped from V and 2 bases from J, the junction kept 7 bases outside the gene matches.

This clonotype was seen at least ten times. The chain joins TRBV29-1 to TRBJ1-1; D is ambiguous. Per germline, CDR1 SQVTM and CDR2 ANQGSEA. V lost 7 bases and J lost 3, with 12 bases in between. The CDR3 length is 12 residues. CDR3 DNA sequence: TGCAGCGCTGCCGGAGATTACACTGAAGCTTTCTTT. Translation gives CSAAGDYTEAFF.

This clonotype was seen many times. This chain joins TRBV3-1 and TRBJ1-5; no clear D. CDR3 length: 14 amino acids. Germline CDR1 and CDR2: LGHDT and YNNKEL (reference sequence). Trimming took off 0 bases at V and 5 bases at J, with 8 bases between the two ends. Written as DNA, the CDR3 is TGTGCCAGCAGCCAAGACGGGATTTATCAGCCCCAGCATTTT. Protein product: CASSQDGIYQPQHF.

This clonotype came up a few times. CDR3: CASSYDTISGNTIYF. CDR3 coding DNA: TGTGCCAGCAGTTACGACACCATCTCTGGAAACACCATATATTTT. The chain is built from TRBV12-3 or TRBV12-4 and TRBJ1-3, with D uncertain. This CDR3 has 15 amino acids. Trimming removed 4 bases from V and 0 bases from J, with 10 bases in between.

The chain recombines TRBV10-1 with TRBJ2-3; 12 positions match TRBD1. The germline V gene has CDR1 WNHNN and CDR2 SYGVQD (reference sequence). The trim removed 2 bases at V and 4 bases at J, leaving 4 bases unmatched. CDR3 length: 16 residues. The CDR3 region is CASSEGGQGAADTQYF. CDR3 DNA sequence: TGCGCCAGCAGTGAGGGGGGACAGGGGGCGGCAGATACGCAGTATTTT.

The CDR3 spells CASSFLHSPGGYTF. The CDR3 DNA is TGTGCCAGCAGTTTTCTACACTCCCCCGGGGGCTACACCTTC. V is TRBV28 and J is TRBJ1-2; no firm D call. The V and J ends lost 3 bases and 8 bases respectively, with 16 bases between them. CDR3 length: 14 residues. Germline values: CDR1 MDHEN, CDR2 SYDVKM.

Comments on this clonotype: An end of the junction differs from the germline gene, which may be a read error. J is TRBJ2-6 and V is TRBV4-1; D is unresolved. From germline, CDR1 is MGHRA and CDR2 YSYEKL. The CDR3 sequence is 15 residues long. Here the CDR3 reads CASSKERSGANVLTF. As DNA, the CDR3 is TGCGCCAGCAGCAAAGAACGCTCTGGGGCCAACGTCCTGACTTTC.

This clonotype was seen only once. J is TRBJ1-4 and V is TRBV7-6; a weak D match, TRBD1 (6 bases). The CDR3 has 12 amino acids. The germline gives CDR1 SGHVS, CDR2 FNYEAQ. Trimming took off 5 bases at V and 8 bases at J, with 9 bases between the two ends. The chain's CDR3 is CASSVDREKLFF. The CDR3 DNA is TGTGCCAGCAGCGTAGACAGGGAAAAACTGTTTTTT.

The gene calls are TRBV6-1 and TRBJ2-7, with a tentative D call TRBD2 (6 bases). The germline CDR1 and CDR2 sequences are MNHNS and SASEGT. V dropped 0 bases and J dropped 3 bases, with 9 bases sitting between them. The CDR3 loop spans 14 amino acids. In DNA form, the CDR3 reads TGTGCCAGCAGTGAAGCGGAGGGTGACTACGAGCAGTACGTC. Its protein is CASSEAEGDYEQYV.

This chain links TRBV27 with TRBJ1-6, with D possibly being TRBD1 (5 bases). This CDR3 region has 15 residues. Germline V gives CDR1 MNHEY, CDR2 SMNVEV (reference sequence). The V end was cut by 9 bases, the J end by 7 bases, with 19 bases between. This CDR3 reads CASHKWGLQNSPLHF. The DNA for the CDR3 is TGTGCCAGTCATAAATGGGGACTCCAGAATTCACCCCTCCACTTT.

This clonotype has ten or more counts. The rearrangement uses TRBV6-2 or TRBV6-3 and TRBJ2-7; D unclear. The V gene lost 2 bases and the J gene lost 1 base, with 9 bases spanning the gap. In germline, CDR1 is MNHEY, CDR2 SVGEGT. CDR3 length: 14 residues. The DNA of the CDR3 is TGTGCCAGCAGTTACGATAGGCCATCCTACGAGCAGTACGTC. Protein product: CASSYDRPSYEQYV.

The CDR3 reads CASSQDVGTETQYF. The DNA for the CDR3 is TGTGCCAGCAGCCAAGATGTAGGGACAGAGACCCAGTACTTC. V usage is TRBV14 and J usage is TRBJ2-5, with D tentatively TRBD1 or TRBD2 (5 bases each). Trimming cost V 0 bases and J 4 bases, with 9 bases left between them. The CDR3 has 14 amino acids. Germline V gives CDR1 SGHDN, CDR2 FVKESK.

V is TRBV12-3 or TRBV12-4 and J is TRBJ2-5; possible D gene TRBD2, 6 bases. Trimming took off 5 bases at V and 0 bases at J, with 10 bases between the two ends. This CDR3 has 14 amino acids. The CDR3 here is CASSEGLYQETQYF. CDR3 DNA: TGTGCCAGCAGTGAGGGACTGTACCAAGAGACCCAGTACTTC.

In its sample, this clonotype was seen a few times. The rearrangement joins TRBV7-9 to TRBJ2-3; weak D call: TRBD2 (5 bases). The CDR3 extends over 17 amino acids. Trimming left V 5 bases short and J 3 bases short, with 21 bases between. The germline CDR1 and CDR2 sequences are SEHNR and FQNEAQ (reference sequence). CDR3 loop: CASSPRYGETGTDTQYF. The CDR3 DNA sequence: TGTGCCAGCAGCCCCAGATACGGGGAGACCGGTACAGATACGCAGTATTTT.

Note on this clonotype: This may be a read error, as it is one base from a much larger clone. This rearrangement joins TRBV7-9 to TRBJ2-7; D possibly corresponds to TRBD1 (5 bases). The germline V gene encodes CDR1 SEHNR and CDR2 FQNEAQ (reference sequence). The CDR3 is made up of 12 amino acids. V lost 7 bases, J lost 1 base, and 8 bases lay in between. The CDR3 loop reads CASIAGSYEQYV. CDR3 nucleotide sequence: TGTGCCAGCATCGCAGGGTCCTACGAGCAGTACGTC.

The V gene is TRBV6-2 or TRBV6-3, the J gene TRBJ2-7; the match to TRBD1 covers 10 bases. Germline V gives CDR1 MNHEY, CDR2 SVGEGT. The CDR3 totals 14 residues. V was clipped by 6 bases and J by 2 bases; unmatched bases: 4. This chain's CDR3 is CASRDDRGPYEQYV. CDR3 DNA sequence: TGTGCCAGCAGAGACGACAGGGGGCCCTACGAGCAGTACGTC.